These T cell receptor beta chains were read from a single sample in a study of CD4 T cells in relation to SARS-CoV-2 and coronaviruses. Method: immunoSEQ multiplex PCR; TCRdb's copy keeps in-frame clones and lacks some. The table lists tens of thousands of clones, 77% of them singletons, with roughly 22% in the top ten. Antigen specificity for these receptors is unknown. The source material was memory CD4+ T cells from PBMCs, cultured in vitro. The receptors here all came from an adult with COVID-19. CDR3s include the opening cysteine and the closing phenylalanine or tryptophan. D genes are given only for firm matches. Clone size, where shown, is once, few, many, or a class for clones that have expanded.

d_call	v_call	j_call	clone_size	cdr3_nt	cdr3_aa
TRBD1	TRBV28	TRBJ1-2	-	TGTGCCAGCAGTTCGGGCAGGGGGTTGGGCTACACCTTC	CASSSGRGLGYTF
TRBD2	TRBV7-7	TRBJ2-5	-	TGTGCTAGCAGCGATGGGGGACTAGCGGGCTTAGAGACCCAGTACTTC	CASSDGGLAGLETQYF
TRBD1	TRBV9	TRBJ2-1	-	TGTGCCAGCAGCGTAATCCAGCGGAAGGACAGGGAGGTTTGGAATGAGCAGTTCTTC	CASSVIQRKDREVWNEQFF
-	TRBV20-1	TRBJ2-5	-	TGCAGTGCTAGCCCACAAGAGACCCAGTACTTC	CSASPQETQYF
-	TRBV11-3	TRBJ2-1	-	TGTGCCAGCAGCTTAGATCAGGAAAGTGAGCAGTTCTTC	CASSLDQESEQFF
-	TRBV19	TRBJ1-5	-	TGTGCCAGTAGTACAGGGGCCCGTCAGCCCCAGCATTTT	CASSTGARQPQHF
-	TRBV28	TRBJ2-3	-	TGTGCCAGCAGGAACGAGCGGATCCTCACAGATACGCAGTATTTT	CASRNERILTDTQYF
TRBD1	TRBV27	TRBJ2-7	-	TGTGCCAGCCATGCTAGAAGCAACCGGGACAGGGGGTTCGAGCAGTACTTC	CASHARSNRDRGFEQYF
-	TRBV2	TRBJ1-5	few	TGTGCCAGCAGTGTTGGGGAGGACTATAGCAATCAGCCCCAGCATTTT	CASSVGEDYSNQPQHF
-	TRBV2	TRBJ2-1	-	TGTGCCAGCAGTGAAGCCCTGGGTCCTAGGGTGTATGTGCAGTTCTTC	CASSEALGPRVYVQFF
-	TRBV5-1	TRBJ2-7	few	TGCGCCAGCAGCTTGGAAACCGAGCAGTACTTC	CASSLETEQYF
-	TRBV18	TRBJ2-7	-	TGTGCCAGCTCACCCCAACCACGGCAGGGGCGCGAGTACTTC	CASSPQPRQGREYF
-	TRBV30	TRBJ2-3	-	TGTGCCTGGAGTGTATTTCTAGATACGCAGTATTTT	CAWSVFLDTQYF
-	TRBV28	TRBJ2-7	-	TGTGCCAGCAGTTTTGGCCTCTACGAGCAGTACTTC	CASSFGLYEQYF
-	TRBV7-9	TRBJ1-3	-	TGTGCCAGCAGCCCAGGAGGGGACACCATATATTTT	CASSPGGDTIYF
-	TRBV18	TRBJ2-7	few	TGTGCCAGCTCACCGTCAGATTCGAGGGTCGAGCAGTACTTC	CASSPSDSRVEQYF
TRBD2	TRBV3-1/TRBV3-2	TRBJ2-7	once	TGTGCCAGCAGCCTGGGACTAGCGGGATACGAGCAGTACTTC	CASSLGLAGYEQYF